Listed here is a single T cell receptor beta chain. The data derive from a study of blood T cell repertoires in COVID-19. Authors' methods: Nucleated cell counts were estimated from reference gene primer amplification. The assay was immunoSEQ multiplex PCR, and TCRdb's table has in-frame clones only and misses some. V, J and clone size reflect that table, while D and trimming were determined from the DNA. The data contain 45,000 to 50,000 clones, around nine tenths of them seen just once; the ten biggest clones take up about 10%. The V gene lost 3 bases and the J gene lost 2 bases, with 4 bases spanning the gap. Germline CDR1 GTSNPN, CDR2 SVGIG (reference sequence). CDR3 length: 11 amino acids.

The V and J genes are TRBV30 and TRBJ2-5; D is undetermined. This sequence was found in a middle-aged man with active COVID-19. The specimen sequenced was peripheral blood. CDR3 loop: CAWSRQETQYF. The CDR3 DNA sequence: TGTGCCTGGAGCCGGCAAGAGACCCAGTACTTC. The entire variable domain, with the rest obtained from reference TRBV30 and TRBJ2-5, is as follows: SQTIHQWPATLVQPVGSPLSLECTVEGTSNPNLYWYRQAAGRGLQLLFYSVGIGQISSEVPQNLSASRPQDRQFILSSKKLLLSDSGFYLCAWSRQETQYFGPGTRLLVL.